This passage covers 15 T cell receptor beta chains from one sample sequenced in a study of T cell responses to AZD1222 COVID-19 vaccine (dated by TCRdb to the early 2020s). The sample's time point label is to be understood as: baseline before first vaccination. Receptor libraries were prepared by the immunoSEQ multiplex PCR assay. TCRdb took this table from immuneACCESS and kept in-frame rearrangements with V and J called. Such tables lack part of the clones; where checked against another copy, unresolved V genes explain under half of the gap, and the rest is unexplained. This sample is represented by fewer than 200,000 clones; 88% of them were singletons. Of the sample, approximately 0.49% is held by the ten largest clones. The sequencing used peripheral blood, collected on day 0 of AZD1222 vaccination. These receptors were obtained from an adult in good health.

The chain combines TRBV6-2 or TRBV6-3 with TRBJ2-7, with TRBD2 identical over 10 bases. Germline CDR1 reads MNHEY; CDR2 reads SVGEGT. CDR3 length equals 15 residues. J gave up 0 bases and V 5 bases, and 4 bases lay outside the gene matches. The DNA for the CDR3 is TGTGCCAGCAGTCCACTAGCGGGGTCCTCCTACGAGCAGTACTTC. Translating it yields CASSPLAGSSYEQYF.

This chain joins TRBV7-9 and TRBJ1-2; possibly TRBD1 for D (6 bases). This CDR3 spans 15 amino acids. The germline V gene has CDR1 SEHNR and CDR2 FQNEAQ (reference sequence). V was pared by 3 bases and J by 6 bases, with 17 bases between. DNA of the CDR3: TGTGCCAGCAGCTTTCCCCTCGGGGGGCGGGATGGCTACACCTTC. It yields the protein CASSFPLGGRDGYTF.

This clone was observed once. The same CDR3 arises from other DNA sequences in this sample as well. The chain employs TRBV28 and TRBJ2-3; D possibly corresponds to TRBD2 (6 bases). Germline V gene lookup returns CDR1 MDHEN and CDR2 SYDVKM. V shed 2 bases and J shed 0 bases, with 6 bases lying between them. The CDR3 spans 14 residues. The DNA of the CDR3 is TGTGCCAGCAGTTTAGGGGGGAGCACAGATACGCAGTATTTT. This sequence encodes CASSLGGSTDTQYF.

The gene calls are TRBV5-1 and TRBJ1-1; no clear D. From germline, CDR1 is SGHRS and CDR2 YFSETQ. The CDR3 consists of 14 residues. Trimming took 7 bases from V and 0 from J, leaving 13 bases between them. CDR3 nucleotide sequence: TGCGCCAGCCTAGATCCACGCCTGAACACTGAAGCTTTCTTT. Its translation is CASLDPRLNTEAFF.

The chain employs TRBV30 and TRBJ1-2, with 7 bases identical to TRBD1. After removal of 5 bases from V and 1 base from J, the junction contained 19 bases not matched to a gene. Germline V gene data show CDR1 as GTSNPN and CDR2 as SVGIG (reference sequence). The CDR3 runs to 18 residues. The chain's CDR3 is CAWSKTIDRDLFNYGYTF. In DNA form, the CDR3 reads TGTGCCTGGTCCAAGACTATTGACAGGGACTTATTTAACTATGGCTACACCTTC.

The J gene is TRBJ2-1, the V gene TRBV4-1; 7 bases match TRBD2. Germline values: CDR1 MGHRA, CDR2 YSYEKL. Trimming took 4 bases from V and 2 from J; bases not matched to a gene: 8. CDR3 length equals 16 residues. The CDR3 nucleotides are TGCGCCAGCAGCCGCGCAACTAGCGCCACCTACAATGAGCAGTTCTTC. This encodes CASSRATSATYNEQFF.

This chain links TRBV6-6 with TRBJ2-7, with D possibly matching TRBD1 (5 bases). Trimming removed 6 bases at V and 0 bases at J, with 12 bases between. The germline CDR1 and CDR2 sequences are MNHNY and SVGAGI (reference sequence). This CDR3 has 14 amino acids. Written as DNA, the CDR3 is TGTGCCAGCAGAACCATACAGGACTCCTACGAGCAGTACTTC. Translation: CASRTIQDSYEQYF.

The rearrangement joins TRBV28 to TRBJ1-5; 7 bases are shared with TRBD1. The CDR3 spans 14 residues. V lost 5 bases and J lost 2; bases outside the gene matches: 3. Germline assignment: CDR1 MDHEN and CDR2 SYDVKM. For the CDR3, the DNA is TGTGCCAGCAGTCAGGGGGGGGGCAATCAGCCCCAGCATTTT. Translating gives CASSQGGGNQPQHF.

This sequence joins TRBV29-1 and TRBJ1-4, with TRBD1 as a possible D gene (6 bases). V was trimmed by 7 bases and J by 0 bases, leaving 12 bases between them. Per germline, CDR1 SQVTM and CDR2 ANQGSEA. The CDR3 totals 14 residues. Here the CDR3 reads CSAADRTTNEKLFF. The CDR3 DNA reads TGCAGCGCAGCGGACAGAACAACTAATGAAAAACTGTTTTTT.

This chain joins TRBV27 and TRBJ1-4; D not resolved. This CDR3 comprises 13 residues. The V gene lost 5 bases and the J gene lost 4 bases, with 8 bases spanning the gap. CDR1 and CDR2 from the germline V gene are MNHEY and SMNVEV (reference sequence). The CDR3 is CASSTYSNEKLFF. In DNA form, the CDR3 reads TGTGCCAGCAGTACGTACAGTAATGAAAAACTGTTTTTT.

The chain carries TRBV6-5 and TRBJ1-5; D gene uncertain. The CDR3 extends over 11 amino acids. Germline loops: CDR1 MNHEY, CDR2 SVGAGI. V was trimmed by 7 bases and J by 4 bases, leaving 5 bases between them. The CDR3 sequence is CASTQNQPQHF. The CDR3 bases are TGTGCCAGCACCCAAAATCAGCCCCAGCATTTT.

This clone was seen a single time. This chain connects TRBV6-5 to TRBJ2-2; D perhaps matches TRBD1 (5 bases). Trimming shortened V by 6 bases and J by 7 bases, and 9 bases separated the two germline ends. The germline CDR1 and CDR2 sequences are MNHEY and SVGAGI. The CDR3 loop spans 12 amino acids. CDR3 in amino acids: CASRGPGGELFF. DNA for the CDR3: TGTGCCAGCAGGGGGCCGGGCGGGGAGCTGTTTTTT.

This rearrangement joins TRBV29-1 to TRBJ1-2, with D possibly being TRBD1 (6 bases). Trimming cost V 5 bases and J 4 bases, with 17 bases left between them. Germline lookup yields CDR1 SQVTM and CDR2 ANQGSEA. The CDR3 sequence is 14 residues long. The CDR3: CSVQQALGGYGYTF. DNA of the CDR3: TGCAGCGTTCAACAGGCTCTAGGGGGCTATGGCTACACCTTC. Filled out from reference TRBV29-1 and TRBJ1-2, the complete variable domain reads SAVISQKPSRDICQRGTSLTIQCQVDSQVTMMFWYRQQPGQSLTLIATANQGSEATYESGFVIDKFPISRPNLTFSTLTVSNMSPEDSSIYLCSVQQALGGYGYTFGSGTRLTVV.

The chain links TRBV6-5 to TRBJ1-4, with TRBD1 as a possible D gene (5 bases). In germline, CDR1 is MNHEY, CDR2 SVGAGI. Trimming removed 4 bases from V and 0 bases from J, with 9 bases in between. This CDR3 is built from 15 residues. CDR3 sequence reads: CASSSTVATNEKLFF. The CDR3 nucleotides are TGTGCCAGCAGTTCGACAGTTGCAACTAATGAAAAACTGTTTTTT.

V gene TRBV29-1 combines with J gene TRBJ2-7; D not resolved. Germline lookup yields CDR1 SQVTM and CDR2 ANQGSEA. The CDR3 has 15 amino acids. With 0 bases removed from V and 2 bases from J, the gap between germline ends came to 14 bases. The CDR3 sequence is CSVEDTAVGPYEQYF. CDR3 sequence (DNA): TGCAGCGTTGAAGATACCGCCGTCGGGCCCTACGAGCAGTACTTC.